The 29 T cell receptor beta chains in this list originate from one sample, sequenced in a study of blood T cell repertoires in COVID-19. The data were produced by immunoSEQ multiplex PCR, yet TCRdb's version contains in-frame clones alone and is incomplete. Of about 370,000 clones in the sample, roughly 90% were seen once. The sequenced sample consisted of PBMCs or T cells enriched from blood (not recorded which). These receptors were collected from a woman aged 40 to 49 who had been exposed to COVID-19.

V is TRBV30 and J is TRBJ2-2; possible D gene TRBD2, 5 bases. Germline lookup yields CDR1 GTSNPN and CDR2 SVGIG (reference sequence). Trimming cost V 2 bases and J 2 bases, with 15 bases left between them. CDR3 length: 16 amino acids. The CDR3: CAWSPSRTSNTGELFF. As DNA, the CDR3 is TGTGCCTGGAGTCCCTCGCGGACTTCCAACACCGGGGAGCTGTTTTTT.

V is TRBV19 and J is TRBJ1-2, with 7 bases aligning to TRBD1. V trimming: 4 bases; J trimming: 0 bases; junction bases outside the gene matches: 8. Germline lookup yields CDR1 LNHDA and CDR2 SQIVND (reference sequence). The CDR3 has 16 residues. The CDR3 nucleotides are TGTGCCAGTAGTAGCCAGGGGGGCCCCACTAACTATGGCTACACCTTC. This translates into CASSSQGGPTNYGYTF.

The chain has TRBV5-1 and TRBJ1-2; 7 bases fit TRBD1. The trim removed 4 bases at V and 5 bases at J, leaving 8 bases unmatched. The CDR3 is made up of 14 amino acids. CDR1 and CDR2 (germline): SGHRS, YFSETQ. The DNA of the CDR3 is TGCGCCAGCAGCCTAGAACAGGGGAATTATGGCTACACCTTC. Encoded protein: CASSLEQGNYGYTF. Using reference TRBV5-1 and TRBJ1-2 for the parts outside the CDR3, the full variable domain is KAGVTQTPRYLIKTRGQQVTLSCSPISGHRSVSWYQQTPGQGLQFLFEYFSETQRNKGNFPGRFSGRQFSNSRSEMNVSTLELGDSALYLCASSLEQGNYGYTFGSGTRLTVV.

The chain combines TRBV11-3 with TRBJ2-2; TRBD1 matches 7 bases. Germline loops: CDR1 SGHNT, CDR2 YENEEA. V lost 6 bases and J lost 2; bases outside the gene matches: 9. The CDR3 is 16 amino acids. Here the CDR3 DNA reads TGTGCCAGCAGGCCAACCGGGACAGCTAACACCGGGGAGCTGTTTTTT. Translation: CASRPTGTANTGELFF.

As concerns this clone: Other nucleotide sequences from this sample produce the same CDR3. This chain uses TRBV11-3 with TRBJ2-7; no definite D call. CDR1 is SGHNT, CDR2 YENEEA, per germline. The CDR3 spans 12 residues. Trimming removed 5 bases at V and 0 bases at J, with 5 bases between. As DNA, the CDR3 is TGTGCCAGCAGCCTTAACTCCTACGAGCAGTACTTC. It is translated as CASSLNSYEQYF.

In this sample, this clone turned up once. DNA for the CDR3: TGTGCCTGGAGTGTAAACCATTTGGCGGATGAGCAGTTCTTC. Translation gives CAWSVNHLADEQFF. The chain employs TRBV30 and TRBJ2-1; D call uncertain. Germline assignment: CDR1 GTSNPN and CDR2 SVGIG (reference sequence). CDR3 size: 14 residues. Trimming removed 0 bases at V and 8 bases at J, with 14 bases between.

The chain links TRBV3-1 (or the pseudogene TRBV3-2) to TRBJ2-7; 10 bases map to TRBD2. Per germline, CDR1 LGHDT and CDR2 YNNKEL (reference sequence). This CDR3 comprises 13 residues. V shed 6 bases and J 3 bases; nucleotides not matched to a gene: 2. The CDR3 sequence is CASSRTSGYEQYF. In nucleotides, the CDR3 is TGTGCCAGCAGTCGGACTAGCGGCTACGAGCAGTACTTC.

CDR3 amino acids: CASRLQAQSSYEQYF. The CDR3 DNA follows: TGTGCCAGCAGGTTGCAGGCCCAAAGCTCCTACGAGCAGTACTTC. V usage is TRBV6-5 and J usage is TRBJ2-7; D uncertain. The V and J ends lost 6 bases and 0 bases respectively, with 15 bases between them. Germline CDR1 reads MNHEY; CDR2 reads SVGAGI. The CDR3 runs to 15 residues.

The rearrangement joins TRBV5-5 to TRBJ2-5, with 8 bases that match TRBD1. CDR1 is SGHKS, CDR2 YYEKEE, per germline (reference sequence). J gave up 3 bases and V 4 bases, and 5 bases lay outside the gene matches. The CDR3 loop spans 14 amino acids. In DNA, the CDR3 is TGTGCCAGCAGCCGACAGGGGATCAAAGAGACCCAGTACTTC. Amino acid sequence: CASSRQGIKETQYF.

The chain employs TRBV30 and TRBJ2-7; TRBD1 agrees at 9 bases. The CDR3 has 17 residues. The ends lost 2 bases at V and 5 bases at J; junction bases unmatched: 16. Germline loops: CDR1 GTSNPN, CDR2 SVGIG (reference sequence). CDR3 sequence: CAWSIRPGQGLFDEQYF. The CDR3 nucleotides are TGTGCCTGGAGTATACGTCCGGGACAGGGTCTTTTCGACGAGCAGTACTTC.

The rearrangement uses TRBV7-9 and TRBJ1-1; 8 nucleotides line up with TRBD1. The V segment lost 5 bases and the J segment 5 bases; nucleotides outside the gene matches: 10. The CDR3 contains 15 residues. Germline loops: CDR1 SEHNR, CDR2 FQNEAQ (reference sequence). The CDR3 DNA follows: TGTGCCAGCAGCACCCGGGACAGGCCAGGAACTGAAGCTTTCTTT. Encoded protein: CASSTRDRPGTEAFF.

The V and J genes are TRBV6-4 and TRBJ2-3; TRBD2 agrees at 12 bases. Germline trimming cut 4 bases from V and 2 bases from J; bases unmatched to any gene: 10. In germline, CDR1 is MRHNA, CDR2 SNTAGT. The CDR3 extends over 18 amino acids. As DNA, the CDR3 is TGTGCCAGCAGTGCCGACACTAGCGGGGGGTACCCCACAGATACGCAGTATTTT. Protein: CASSADTSGGYPTDTQYF.

This rearrangement joins TRBV11-2 to TRBJ1-3, with a tentative D call TRBD1 (5 bases). The CDR3 contains 12 residues. Deletions cut 5 bases from V and 4 bases from J, with 6 bases between. Germline CDR1 SGHAT, CDR2 FQNNGV. The CDR3 DNA reads as TGTGCCAGCAGCCGGGGGGGAAACACCATATATTTT. Translation: CASSRGGNTIYF. Drawing the rest from reference TRBV11-2 and TRBJ1-3, the complete variable domain is EAGVAQSPRYKIIEKRQSVAFWCNPISGHATLYWYQQILGQGPKLLIQFQNNGVVDDSQLPKDRFSAERLKGVDSTLKIQPAKLEDSAVYLCASSRGGNTIYFGEGSWLTVV.

This clone was seen a handful of times. The genes are TRBV19 and TRBJ2-1, with 13 bases matching TRBD2. After removal of 0 bases from V and 5 bases from J, the junction contained 4 bases not matched to a gene. CDR1 and CDR2 (germline): LNHDA, SQIVND (reference sequence). The CDR3 runs to 17 residues. CDR3 nucleotide sequence: TGTGCCAGTAGTATAGACGGGGGACTAGCGGGGAACAATGAGCAGTTCTTC. Translation gives CASSIDGGLAGNNEQFF.

This chain links TRBV29-1 with TRBJ2-1; 7 nucleotides match TRBD1. Germline V gene sequence: CDR1 SQVTM, CDR2 ANQGSEA. J gave up 0 bases and V 6 bases, and 8 bases lay outside the gene matches. This CDR3 contains 15 residues. The CDR3 sequence: CSVDPGQSSYNEQFF. CDR3 bases: TGCAGCGTAGATCCGGGACAGAGCTCCTACAATGAGCAGTTCTTC.

V is TRBV18 and J is TRBJ2-5; 8 nucleotides match TRBD1. CDR1 is KGHSH and CDR2 is LQKENI in the germline V gene. Trimming took 3 bases from V and 1 from J; bases not matched to a gene: 1. This CDR3 has 14 amino acids. CDR3 in DNA: TGTGCCAGCTCACCGGGACAGGTCCAAGAGACCCAGTACTTC. Protein product: CASSPGQVQETQYF.

The chain recombines TRBV5-6 with TRBJ1-2, with 7 bases aligning to TRBD1. The CDR3 runs to 16 residues. CDR1 is SGHDT and CDR2 is YYEEEE in the germline V gene. Trimming at V came to 2 bases and at J to 2 bases, leaving 9 bases not matched to a gene. Written as DNA, the CDR3 is TGTGCCAGCAGCTTCTTAGCAGGGGGATCGAACTATGGCTACACCTTC. The encoded protein is CASSFLAGGSNYGYTF.

The chain uses TRBV6-2 or TRBV6-3 and TRBJ1-4; a possible D gene is TRBD1 (5 bases). The CDR3 runs to 15 residues. Germline V gene sequence: CDR1 MNHEY, CDR2 SVGEGT. Trimming pared 0 bases from V and 0 bases from J, leaving 5 bases between. The CDR3 DNA follows: TGTGCCAGCAGTTACTCCAGGGCAACTAATGAAAAACTGTTTTTT. Translation gives CASSYSRATNEKLFF.

Of note for this clone: Germline is not matched at one junction end, which may reflect a read error. The chain has TRBV7-8 and TRBJ1-1; 8 nucleotides line up with TRBD1. The CDR3 length is 16 residues. Germline-derived CDR1 and CDR2 are SGHVS and FQNEAQ. For the CDR3, the DNA is TGTGCCAGCAGCCTAGCAAATCAGGGGGCTGGAACTGAAGCTTTCTTT. Encoded protein: CASSLANQGAGTEAFF.

V gene TRBV2 combines with J gene TRBJ1-1, with TRBD1 as a possible D gene (5 bases). Germline V gene lookup returns CDR1 SNHLY and CDR2 FYNNEI. V lost 5 bases, J lost 1 base, and 11 bases lay in between. The CDR3 has 14 residues. The CDR3 loop reads CASSRRQRNTEAFF. The CDR3 nucleotides read TGTGCCAGCAGTCGACGACAGAGGAACACTGAAGCTTTCTTT.

The chain joins TRBV27 to TRBJ2-1; D is ambiguous. From germline, CDR1 is MNHEY and CDR2 SMNVEV (reference sequence). The CDR3 covers 12 residues. Trimming pared 1 base from V and 6 bases from J, leaving 4 bases between. CDR3 nucleotide sequence: TGTGCCAGCAGTTTATTCGGCAATGAGCAGTTCTTC. It translates to CASSLFGNEQFF.

The rearrangement joins TRBV4-3 to TRBJ2-1; D unclear. There are 17 residues in the CDR3. Germline values: CDR1 LGHNA, CDR2 YSLEER. Trimming removed 0 bases at V and 0 bases at J, with 12 bases between. CDR3 nucleotides: TGCGCCAGCAGCCAAGATCGATCACGGAGCTCCTACAATGAGCAGTTCTTC. Encoded protein: CASSQDRSRSSYNEQFF.

In nucleotides, the CDR3 is TGTGCCACCAGCAGCCGGGACAGGGCCAATCAGCCCCAGCATTTT. Protein product: CATSSRDRANQPQHF. The V and J genes are TRBV15 and TRBJ1-5; TRBD1 matches at 9 bases. This CDR3 spans 15 amino acids. J gave up 3 bases and V 3 bases, and 3 bases lay outside the gene matches. From germline, CDR1 is LNHNV and CDR2 YYDKDF (reference sequence).

The chain employs TRBV4-3 and TRBJ2-1; 10 nucleotides line up with TRBD2. The CDR3 totals 16 residues. Germline loops: CDR1 LGHNA, CDR2 YSLEER. J gave up 8 bases and V 0 bases, and 7 bases lay outside the gene matches. The CDR3 nucleotides are TGCGCCAGCAGCCAAGACGTAGCGGGAGGCGGGGATGAGCAGTTCTTC. Its translation is CASSQDVAGGGDEQFF.

The genes are TRBV19 and TRBJ1-6, with 11 positions matching TRBD1. V lost 3 bases to trimming and J lost 7 bases; unmatched junction nucleotides: 2. Germline loops: CDR1 LNHDA, CDR2 SQIVND (reference sequence). The CDR3 contains 15 residues. CDR3 sequence: CASSIRDRGNSPLHF. The CDR3 region has the DNA TGTGCCAGTAGTATCCGGGACAGGGGGAATTCACCCCTCCACTTT.

This clone was counted between two and nine times. The V call is TRBV9, the J call TRBJ1-2, with TRBD1 matching 10 bases. V trimming: 3 bases; J trimming: 4 bases; junction bases outside the gene matches: 6. CDR1 SGDLS and CDR2 YYNGEE come from the germline V gene. The CDR3 is 15 residues long. CDR3 loop: CASSAIWTGGYGYTF. Here the CDR3 DNA reads TGTGCCAGCAGCGCCATTTGGACAGGGGGCTATGGCTACACCTTC.

The chain has TRBV12-5 and TRBJ2-3; 9 bases match TRBD1. The V gene end was trimmed by 0 bases and the J gene end by 6 bases; junction bases not matched to a gene: 7. The CDR3 consists of 16 residues. Germline CDR1 LGHNT, CDR2 FRNRAP. CDR3 residues: CASGLVGTGISDTQYF. In DNA form, the CDR3 reads TGTGCTAGTGGTTTGGTTGGGACAGGGATCTCGGATACGCAGTATTTT.

J is TRBJ1-5 and V is TRBV6-5; a weak D match, TRBD1 (5 bases). Trimming took 4 bases from V and 1 from J, leaving 8 bases between them. In germline, CDR1 is MNHEY, CDR2 SVGAGI. CDR3 length: 14 amino acids. CDR3 loop: CASSFRQSNQPQHF. The CDR3 DNA sequence: TGTGCCAGCAGTTTCCGACAGAGCAATCAGCCCCAGCATTTT.

The chain joins TRBV9 to TRBJ2-1, with TRBD1 matching 7 bases. The germline V gene encodes CDR1 SGDLS and CDR2 YYNGEE. V lost 4 bases and J lost 4; bases outside the gene matches: 8. The CDR3 runs to 15 residues. In DNA, the CDR3 is TGTGCCAGCAGCCCCCGGGACAGATTTTACAATGAGCAGTTCTTC. Translated: CASSPRDRFYNEQFF.